This T cell receptor (beta chain) was identified during a study of blood T cell repertoires in COVID-19. The overall study: The United States, Italy and Spain provided the acute and convalescent COVID-19 samples. PBMCs, B-cell-depleted T cells, or T cells were the source of the cDNA or gDNA that made up the material.

Recovered participants had two consecutive negative NP/OP PCR tests, healthcare professional clearance, or symptom resolution. The CDR3 is made up of 18 amino acids. Germline CDR1 and CDR2: SGHRS and YFSETQ. V shed 2 bases and J 1 base; nucleotides not matched to a gene: 12. In the authors' methods: Counts of nucleated cells, estimated from reference gene primer amplification, were obtained. TCRdb's table, derived via immunoSEQ multiplex PCR, lists solely in-frame clones and lacks some. The D gene and trimming were derived from the DNA, and the V and J assignments and clone size from that table. The table lists 100,000 or so clones, 65% to 90% of them singletons.

The chain recombines TRBV5-1 with TRBJ1-1; 9 bases are shared with TRBD1. This TCR was sampled from a woman in her fifties or sixties who had recovered from COVID-19. The specimen was PBMCs or T cells enriched from blood (not recorded which). CDR3 in DNA: TGCGCCAGCAGCTTTCTTTCCGGGACAGGGATTAGGAACACTGAAGCTTTCTTT. Its translation: CASSFLSGTGIRNTEAFF.